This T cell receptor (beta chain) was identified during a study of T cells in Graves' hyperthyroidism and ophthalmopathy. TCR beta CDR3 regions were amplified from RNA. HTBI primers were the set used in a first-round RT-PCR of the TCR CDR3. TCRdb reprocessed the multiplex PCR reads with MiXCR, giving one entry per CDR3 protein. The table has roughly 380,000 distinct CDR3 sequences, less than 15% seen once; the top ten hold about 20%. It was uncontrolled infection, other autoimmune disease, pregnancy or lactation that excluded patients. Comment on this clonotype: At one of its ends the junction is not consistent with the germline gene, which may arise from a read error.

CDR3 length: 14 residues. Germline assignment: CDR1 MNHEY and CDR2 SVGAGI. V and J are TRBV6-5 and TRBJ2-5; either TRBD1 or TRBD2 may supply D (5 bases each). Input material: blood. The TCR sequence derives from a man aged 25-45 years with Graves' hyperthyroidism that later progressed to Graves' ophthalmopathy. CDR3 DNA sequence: TGTGTCAGCAGTTACAACGGGGCCCAAGAGACCCAGTACTTC. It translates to CVSSYNGAQETQYF.